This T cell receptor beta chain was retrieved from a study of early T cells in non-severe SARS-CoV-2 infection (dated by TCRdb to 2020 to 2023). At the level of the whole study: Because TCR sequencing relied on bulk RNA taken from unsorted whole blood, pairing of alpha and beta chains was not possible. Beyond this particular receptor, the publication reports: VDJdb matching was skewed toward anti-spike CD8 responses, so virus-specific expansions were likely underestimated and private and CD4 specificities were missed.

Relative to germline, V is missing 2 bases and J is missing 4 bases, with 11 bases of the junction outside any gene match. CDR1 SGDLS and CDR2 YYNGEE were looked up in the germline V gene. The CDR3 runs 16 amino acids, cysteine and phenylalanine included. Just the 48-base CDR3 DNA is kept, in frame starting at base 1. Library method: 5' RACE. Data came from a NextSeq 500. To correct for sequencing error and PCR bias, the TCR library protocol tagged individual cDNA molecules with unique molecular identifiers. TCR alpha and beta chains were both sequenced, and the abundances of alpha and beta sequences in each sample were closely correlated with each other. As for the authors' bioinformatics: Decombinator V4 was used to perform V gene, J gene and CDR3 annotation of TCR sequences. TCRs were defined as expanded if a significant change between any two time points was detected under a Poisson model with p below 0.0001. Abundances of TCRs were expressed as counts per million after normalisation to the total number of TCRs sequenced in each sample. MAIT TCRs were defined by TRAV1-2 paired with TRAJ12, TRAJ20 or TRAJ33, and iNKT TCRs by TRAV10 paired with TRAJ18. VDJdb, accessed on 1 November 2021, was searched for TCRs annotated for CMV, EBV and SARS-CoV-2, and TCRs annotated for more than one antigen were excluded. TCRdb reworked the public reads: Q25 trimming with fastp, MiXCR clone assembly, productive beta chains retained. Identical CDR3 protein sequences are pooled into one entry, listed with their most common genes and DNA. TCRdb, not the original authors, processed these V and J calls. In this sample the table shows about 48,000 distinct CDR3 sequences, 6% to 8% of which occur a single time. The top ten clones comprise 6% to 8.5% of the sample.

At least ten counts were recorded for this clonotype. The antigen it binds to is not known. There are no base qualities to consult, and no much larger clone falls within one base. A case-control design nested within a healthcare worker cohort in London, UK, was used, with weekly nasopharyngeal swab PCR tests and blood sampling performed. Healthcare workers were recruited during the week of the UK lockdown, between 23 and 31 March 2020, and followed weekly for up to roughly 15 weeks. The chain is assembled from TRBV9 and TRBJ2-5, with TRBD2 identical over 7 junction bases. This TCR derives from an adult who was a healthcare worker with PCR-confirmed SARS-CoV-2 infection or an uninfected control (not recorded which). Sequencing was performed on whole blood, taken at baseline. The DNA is TGTGCCAGCAGCGTTGGCGGGGGTGGACATGTAGAGACCCAGTACTTC. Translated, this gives CASSVGGGGHVETQYF.